The rows below give T cell receptor beta chains drawn from one sample of a study of human T cells and chemical hapten exposure. TCRdb redid the calling of the RACE reads with MiXCR, one entry per CDR3 protein. In the table there are approximately 97,000 distinct CDR3 sequences, 25% to 35% of which are singletons. The sample consisted of whole blood, taken in connection with sensitization to the hapten diphenylcyclopropenone (DPC). Receptors were obtained from a man aged 35 to 55 with alopecia areata. Some clones in this sample may be carry-over from other donors' samples. Both conserved end residues are part of each CDR3. A D gene is named only where the DNA matches it firmly. Clone size is stated in some rows and not others, as once, few, many or a class when expanded.

j_call cdr3_length clone_size v_call d_call cdr3_nt cdr3_aa
TRBJ1-1 13 NA TRBV2 NA TGTGCCAGCGGGCAGGGGCTGAACACTGAAGCTTTCTTT CASGQGLNTEAFF
TRBJ2-7 13 few TRBV12-3/TRBV12-4 NA TGTGCCAGCAGTTTCAGGGGAGCCTACGAGCAGTACTTC CASSFRGAYEQYF
TRBJ1-6 15 NA TRBV18 NA TGTGCCAGCTCACTCAGGGCGGGCTGCCCTTCACCCCTCCACTTT CASSLRAGCPSPLHF
TRBJ2-5 15 NA TRBV20-1 TRBD1 TGCAGTGCTGATCTACCGACAGGGATGGAAGAGACCCAGTACTTC CSADLPTGMEETQYF
TRBJ1-4 15 few TRBV7-9 NA TGTGCCAGCAGCCCTAACGGACAGCCGAATGAAAAACTGTTTTTT CASSPNGQPNEKLFF
TRBJ2-3 16 few TRBV7-2 NA TGTGCCAGCAGCTTAGGAGGGGCAGGGGGGACAGATACGCAGTATTTT CASSLGGAGGTDTQYF
TRBJ2-6 14 few TRBV29-1 NA TGCAGCGTTGGCGAGGGACCTGGGGCCAACGTCCTGACTTTC CSVGEGPGANVLTF
TRBJ2-1 17 NA TRBV19 NA TGTGCCAGTAGTATAGATCGGTGGGTCACCTCCTACAATGAGCAGTTCTTC CASSIDRWVTSYNEQFF
TRBJ2-3 12 NA TRBV27 NA TGTGCCAGCTGGAGACGGGCAGATACGCAGTATTTT CASWRRADTQYF
TRBJ1-2 15 NA TRBV29-1 NA TGCAGCGTTGAAGGCCAGGGGTCACCCTGGGGTGGCTACACCTTC CSVEGQGSPWGGYTF
TRBJ2-2 16 NA TRBV28 NA TGTGCCAGCAGTTTGGAAGGGACGTTCGGCACCGGGGAGCTGTTTTTT CASSLEGTFGTGELFF
TRBJ2-7 12 NA TRBV14 NA TGTGCCAGCAGCCAACTTACTTTCGAGCAGTACTTC CASSQLTFEQYF
TRBJ1-4 14 many TRBV28 NA TGTGCCAGCACCGCAGCCGGGGGACTTGAAAAACTGTTTTTT CASTAAGGLEKLFF